This T cell receptor (beta chain) was documented in a study of blood T cells in healthy people across ages. CDR3 length: 13 amino acids. V shed 0 bases and J shed 6 bases, with 9 bases lying between them. The germline CDR1 and CDR2 sequences are LGHDT and YNNKEL (reference sequence). Then a second PCR, running about 7 to 11 cycles, was carried out with a sample-barcoded 5' primer and a J-beta primer mix. TCRdb recomputed calls from the 5' RACE reads with MiXCR, one row per CDR3 protein. The table includes more than 1 million distinct CDR3 sequences, more than 35% detected once. Sequenced sample: blood. This receptor was obtained from a woman aged 55-69 years in good health. This rearrangement joins TRBV3-1 to TRBJ2-7; D ambiguous. DNA of the CDR3: TGTGCCAGCAGCCAAGACCTTGAGGCCGAGCAGTACTTC. This gives the protein CASSQDLEAEQYF.